This T cell receptor (beta chain) emerged from a study of blood T cell repertoires in COVID-19. CDR3 length: 13 amino acids. With 5 bases clipped from V and 6 bases from J, the junction kept 5 bases outside the gene matches. Germline V gene data show CDR1 as MRHNA and CDR2 as SNTAGT. TCRdb's copy holds only in-frame clones and misses some; the assay was immunoSEQ multiplex PCR. The sample holds over 100,000 clones, about 89% seen once. This clonotype was obtained from a human donor in a cohort sampled during active COVID-19. V gene TRBV6-4 combines with J gene TRBJ1-1; TRBD1 agrees at 8 bases. The sample comprised peripheral blood. The CDR3 nucleotides read TGTGCCAGCAGTAGTGGACAGGGATCTGAAGCTTTCTTT. Amino acid sequence: CASSSGQGSEAFF.